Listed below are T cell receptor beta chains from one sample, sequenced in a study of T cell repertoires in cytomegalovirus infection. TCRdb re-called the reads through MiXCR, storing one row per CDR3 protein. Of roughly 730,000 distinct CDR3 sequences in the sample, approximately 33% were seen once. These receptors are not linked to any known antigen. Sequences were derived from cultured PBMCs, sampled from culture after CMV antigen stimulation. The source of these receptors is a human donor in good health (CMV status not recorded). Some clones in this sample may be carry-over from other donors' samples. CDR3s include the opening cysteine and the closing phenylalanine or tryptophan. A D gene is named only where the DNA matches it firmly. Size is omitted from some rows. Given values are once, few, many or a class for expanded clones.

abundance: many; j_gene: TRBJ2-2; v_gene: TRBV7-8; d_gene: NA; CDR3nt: TGTGCCAGCAGCTCGATGTGGTGGCAGAACACCGGGGAGCTGTTTTTT; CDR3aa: CASSSMWWQNTGELFF
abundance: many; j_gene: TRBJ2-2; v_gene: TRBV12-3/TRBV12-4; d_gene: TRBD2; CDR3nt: TGTGCCAGCAGCCCAGGGACTAGCGGGAACACCGGGGAGCTGTTTTTT; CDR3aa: CASSPGTSGNTGELFF
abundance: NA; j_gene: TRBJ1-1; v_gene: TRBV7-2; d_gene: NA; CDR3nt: TGTGCCAGCAGCTCTCCTGGGGCGGCTGAAGCTTTCTTT; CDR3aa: CASSSPGAAEAFF
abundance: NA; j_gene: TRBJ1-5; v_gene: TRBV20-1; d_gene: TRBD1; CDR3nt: TGCAGTGCTAGAGGACCCAGGACAGGGGCCTGGCAGCCCCAGCATTTT; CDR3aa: CSARGPRTGAWQPQHF
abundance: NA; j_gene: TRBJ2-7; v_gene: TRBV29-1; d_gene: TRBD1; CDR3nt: TGCAGCGTTAACCCGGACAGGGACGAGCAGTACTTC; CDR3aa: CSVNPDRDEQYF
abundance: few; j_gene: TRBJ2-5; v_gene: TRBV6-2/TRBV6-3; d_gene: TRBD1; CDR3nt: TGTGCCAGCAAGTTCCGCGACAGGGGTCGAGAGACCCAGTACTTC; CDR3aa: CASKFRDRGRETQYF
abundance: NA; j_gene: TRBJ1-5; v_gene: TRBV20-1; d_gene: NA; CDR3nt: TGCAGTGCTGGACGGTTAAATCAGCCCCAGCATTTT; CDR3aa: CSAGRLNQPQHF
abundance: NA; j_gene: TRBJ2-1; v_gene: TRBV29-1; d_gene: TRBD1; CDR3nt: TGCAGCGTCGAAGACAGGGCAAGAGTTGAGCAGTTCTTC; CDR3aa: CSVEDRARVEQFF
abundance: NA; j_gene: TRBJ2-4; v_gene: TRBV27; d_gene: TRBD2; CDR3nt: TGTGCCAGCAGTTTATGTTTAGCGGGGGCCCCTGCCAAAAACATTCAGTACTTC; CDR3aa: CASSLCLAGAPAKNIQYF
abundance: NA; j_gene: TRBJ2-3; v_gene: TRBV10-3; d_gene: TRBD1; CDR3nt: TGTGCCATCAGAGGGGGGACAGGGGGATTAACAGATACGCAGTATTTT; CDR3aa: CAIRGGTGGLTDTQYF
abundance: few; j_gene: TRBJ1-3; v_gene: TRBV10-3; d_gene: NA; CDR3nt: TGTGCCATCAGTGCTTATTGGACCCCGGACAAGAGCTCTGGAAACACCATATATTTT; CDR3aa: CAISAYWTPDKSSGNTIYF
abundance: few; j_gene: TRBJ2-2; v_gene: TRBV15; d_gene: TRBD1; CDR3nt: TGTGCCACCAGCAGAGATCGGGGCAGGGGGCACACCGGGGAGCTGTTTTTT; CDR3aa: CATSRDRGRGHTGELFF
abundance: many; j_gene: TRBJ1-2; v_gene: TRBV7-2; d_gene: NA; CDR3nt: TGTGCCAGCAGCCGCAGCCCCGCGGGGGGCACCTATGGCTACACCTTC; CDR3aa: CASSRSPAGGTYGYTF
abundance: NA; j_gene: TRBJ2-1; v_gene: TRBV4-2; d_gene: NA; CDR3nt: TGTGCCAGCAGCCAACCCGGACACGGGAATGAGCAGTTCTTC; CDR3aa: CASSQPGHGNEQFF
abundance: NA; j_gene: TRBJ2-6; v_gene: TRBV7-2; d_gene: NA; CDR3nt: TGTGCCAGCAGCTTATGGCCTGGGGCCAACGTCCTGACTTTC; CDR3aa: CASSLWPGANVLTF
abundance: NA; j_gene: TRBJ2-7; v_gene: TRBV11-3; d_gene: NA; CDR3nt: TGTGCCAGCAGCGTACCTTGGGGCACCAACCACGAGCAGTACTTC; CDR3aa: CASSVPWGTNHEQYF
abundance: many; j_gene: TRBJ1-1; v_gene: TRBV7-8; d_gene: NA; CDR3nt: TGTGCCAGCAGCTCGCCATGGACGAACACTGAAGCTTTCTTT; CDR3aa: CASSSPWTNTEAFF
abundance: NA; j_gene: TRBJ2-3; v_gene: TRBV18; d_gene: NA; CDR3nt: TGTGCCAGCTCACCACGAGGACAAACTAGCACAGATACGCAGTATTTT; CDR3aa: CASSPRGQTSTDTQYF
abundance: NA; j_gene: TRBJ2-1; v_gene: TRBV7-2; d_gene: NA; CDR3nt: TGTGCCAGCAGCTTAGGTGCCCCCGTCCGGGGTGAGCAGTTCTTC; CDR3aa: CASSLGAPVRGEQFF
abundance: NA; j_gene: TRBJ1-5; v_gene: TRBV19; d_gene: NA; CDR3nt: TGTGCCAGTAGTCGGGGAGAGGGTCAGCCCCAGCATTTT; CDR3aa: CASSRGEGQPQHF
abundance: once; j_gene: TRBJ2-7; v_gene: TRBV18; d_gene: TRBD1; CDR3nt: TGTGCCAGCTCACAGGGACAGGGGCGCGTGTGGGAGCAGTACTTC; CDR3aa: CASSQGQGRVWEQYF
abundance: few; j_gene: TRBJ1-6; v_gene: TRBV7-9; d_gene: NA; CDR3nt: TGTGCCAGCAGCTGGGACCGAATATCCCTCCACTTT; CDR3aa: CASSWDRISLHF
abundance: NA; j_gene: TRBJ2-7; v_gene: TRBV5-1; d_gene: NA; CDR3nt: TGCGCCAGCCCAGCCCAGGCCGACCAAATCTACGAGCAGTACTTC; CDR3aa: CASPAQADQIYEQYF
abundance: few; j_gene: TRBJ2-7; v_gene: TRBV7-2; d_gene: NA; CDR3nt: TGTGCCAGCAGCGAACAGGGAATCTCCTACGAGCAGTACTTC; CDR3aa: CASSEQGISYEQYF
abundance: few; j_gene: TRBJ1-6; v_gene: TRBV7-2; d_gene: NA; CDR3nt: TGTGCCAGCAGCTTAACAGGGAGGACCCTCCACTTT; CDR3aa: CASSLTGRTLHF
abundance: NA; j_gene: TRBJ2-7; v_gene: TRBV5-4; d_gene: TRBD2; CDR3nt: TGTGCCAGCAGCTCATGGACTAGCGGGGCCTACGAGCAGTACTTC; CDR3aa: CASSSWTSGAYEQYF
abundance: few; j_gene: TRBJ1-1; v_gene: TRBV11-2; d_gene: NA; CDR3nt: TGTGCCAGCAGCTACCTCGGACTCATGAACACTGAAGCTTTCTTT; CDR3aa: CASSYLGLMNTEAFF
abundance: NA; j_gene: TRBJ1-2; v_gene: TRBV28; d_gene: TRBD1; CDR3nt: TGTGCCAGCAGGACAGGGGAGGCGGGTGGCTACACCTTC; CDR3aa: CASRTGEAGGYTF
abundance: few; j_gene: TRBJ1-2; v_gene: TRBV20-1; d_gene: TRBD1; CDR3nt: TGCAACGGACAGGGGGCTAATGGCTACACCTTC; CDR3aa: CNGQGANGYTF
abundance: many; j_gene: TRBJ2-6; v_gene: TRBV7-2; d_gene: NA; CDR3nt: TGTGCCAGAACTAGAGTCTCTGGGGCCAACGTCCTGACTTTC; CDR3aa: CARTRVSGANVLTF
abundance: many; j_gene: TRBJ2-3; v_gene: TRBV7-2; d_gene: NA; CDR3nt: TGTGCCAGTACGAGGGCTAATACAGATACGCAGTATTTT; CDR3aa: CASTRANTDTQYF
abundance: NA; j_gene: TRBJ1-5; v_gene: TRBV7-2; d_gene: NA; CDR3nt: TGTGCCAGCAGCTTAGCTGGAACGTATCAGCCCCAGCATTTT; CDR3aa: CASSLAGTYQPQHF
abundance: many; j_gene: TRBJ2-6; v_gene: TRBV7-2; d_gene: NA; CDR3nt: TGTGCCCTAGCTCTATCTGGGGCCAACGTCCTGACTTTC; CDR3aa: CALALSGANVLTF
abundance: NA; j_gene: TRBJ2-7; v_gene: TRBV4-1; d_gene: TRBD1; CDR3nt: TGCGCCAGCAGCCATCCCTGGACAGGCACCTACGAGCAGTACTTC; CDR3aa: CASSHPWTGTYEQYF
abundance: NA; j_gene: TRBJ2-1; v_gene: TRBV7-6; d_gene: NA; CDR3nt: TGTGCCAGCAGCCAAAGTCCCAATGCGAATGAGCAGTTCTTC; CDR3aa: CASSQSPNANEQFF
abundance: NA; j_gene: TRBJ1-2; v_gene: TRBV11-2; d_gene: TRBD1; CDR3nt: TGTGCCAGCAGCTTAAACATCGCTCCGAGCCAGGATTCCCCGGACAGGAACACCTTC; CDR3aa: CASSLNIAPSQDSPDRNTF
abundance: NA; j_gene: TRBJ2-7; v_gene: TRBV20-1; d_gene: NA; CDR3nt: TGCAGTGGCCGGGTATCCTACGAGCAGTACTTC; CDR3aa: CSGRVSYEQYF
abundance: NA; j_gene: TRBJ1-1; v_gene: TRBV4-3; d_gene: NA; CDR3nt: TGCGCCAGCAGACCGGGCCGGAACACTGAAGCTTTCTTT; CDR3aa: CASRPGRNTEAFF
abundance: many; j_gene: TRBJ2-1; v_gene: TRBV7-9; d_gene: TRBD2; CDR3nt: TGTGCCAGCAGCTCCCCGGGACTAGCTCTCAATGAGCAGTTCTTC; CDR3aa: CASSSPGLALNEQFF
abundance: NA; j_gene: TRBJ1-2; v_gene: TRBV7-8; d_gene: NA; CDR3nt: TGTGCCAGCAGCTTAGTGGGCAGGCATTATGCCTATGGCTACACCTTC; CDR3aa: CASSLVGRHYAYGYTF
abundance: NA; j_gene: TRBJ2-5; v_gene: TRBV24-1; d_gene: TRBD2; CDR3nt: TGTGCCACCTCACTAGCGGAAGAGACCCAGTACTTC; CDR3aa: CATSLAEETQYF
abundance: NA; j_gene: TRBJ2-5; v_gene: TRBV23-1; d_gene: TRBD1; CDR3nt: TGCGCCAGCAGCTCCACAGGTTGGGGACAGGCTGGAAGGGAGACCCAGTACTTC; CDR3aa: CASSSTGWGQAGRETQYF
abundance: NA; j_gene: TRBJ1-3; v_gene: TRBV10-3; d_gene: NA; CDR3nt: TGTGCCATCACCGACGGACCAGTCTCTGGAAACACCATATATTTT; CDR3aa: CAITDGPVSGNTIYF
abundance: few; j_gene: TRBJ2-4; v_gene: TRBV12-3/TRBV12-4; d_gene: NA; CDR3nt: TGTGCCAGCAGCCCTGACTTAATCTGGGTCTTATCAGCCAAAAACATTCAGTACTTC; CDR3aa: CASSPDLIWVLSAKNIQYF
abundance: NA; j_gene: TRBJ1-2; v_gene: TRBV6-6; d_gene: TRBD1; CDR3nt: TGTGCCACCATCGACAGGGGTGGCTACACCTTC; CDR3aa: CATIDRGGYTF
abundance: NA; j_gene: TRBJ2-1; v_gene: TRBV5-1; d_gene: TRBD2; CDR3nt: TGCGCCAGCAGCTTGGGTGCGGGAGTCCATGAGCAGTTCTTC; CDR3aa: CASSLGAGVHEQFF
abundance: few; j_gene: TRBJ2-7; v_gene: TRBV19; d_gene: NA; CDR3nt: TGTGCCAGTAGTAAAGGGACTTCCGTCTACGAGCAGTACTTC; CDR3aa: CASSKGTSVYEQYF
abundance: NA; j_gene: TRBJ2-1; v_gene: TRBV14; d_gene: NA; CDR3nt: TGTGCCAGCAGCCAAGATCACGGACCCTACAATGAGCAGTTCTTC; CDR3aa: CASSQDHGPYNEQFF
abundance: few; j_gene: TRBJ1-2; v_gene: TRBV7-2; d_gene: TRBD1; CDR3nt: TGTGCCAGCAGCCCAGATCGCCCCAGGACAGGGTATTTCTATGGCTACACCTTC; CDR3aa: CASSPDRPRTGYFYGYTF
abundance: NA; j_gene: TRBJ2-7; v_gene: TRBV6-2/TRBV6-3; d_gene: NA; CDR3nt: TGTGCCAGCACCAAAAGGACAAGCTCCTACGAGCAGTACTTC; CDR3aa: CASTKRTSSYEQYF
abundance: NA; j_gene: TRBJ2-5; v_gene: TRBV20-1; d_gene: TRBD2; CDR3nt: TGCAGTGCACCGGAGTGGCTAGCGGAAGAGACCCAGTACTTC; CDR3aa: CSAPEWLAEETQYF
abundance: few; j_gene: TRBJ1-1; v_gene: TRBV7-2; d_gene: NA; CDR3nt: TGTGCCAGCAGCTTAGTCGGATGGAACACTGAAGCTTTCTTT; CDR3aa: CASSLVGWNTEAFF